This T cell receptor (beta chain) appears in the sequencing data of a study of CD8 T cells in Susac syndrome (dated by TCRdb to about 2019). Background on the whole study: Whether CD8+ T cell activation and differentiation in Susac syndrome was antigen driven was tested using repertoire sequencing.

RNA was extracted with the RNeasy kit and 0.5 to 1 ug was reverse transcribed using random hexamers. The immunoSEQ multiplex PCR assay, covering 54 Vbeta and 13 Jbeta segments, was used to amplify TCR beta CDR3 regions. Bias from PCR amplification was corrected by using a synthetic template baseline for primer optimization and for computational correction. From the authors' description of their analysis: Reads were annotated to V, D and J genes per IMGT and analyzed with immunoSEQ Analyzer, keeping only productive sequences. To calculate clonality, Shannon entropy was normalized by log2 of the number of productive unique sequences and then subtracted from one. Public and private clones were assessed among the 100 most prevalent clones of each patient and control. Clones were defined as Susac-specific if absent from the healthy and MS cohorts, from 900 to 1,200 published viral clones and from other ImmuneACCESS disease sequences. In TCRdb, the public reads were trimmed at Q25 with fastp and aligned with MiXCR, with productive beta chains retained. For every CDR3 protein sequence, its rows merge into one entry that carries the most common genes and DNA. The V and J calls reflect TCRdb's pipeline rather than the authors' work. The sample data list 95,000 to 150,000 distinct CDR3 sequences, and about 95% of these were observed just once. Together, the top ten hold just over 0.095% of the sample.

High-throughput TCR beta sequencing profiled peripheral blood CD8+ and CD4+ T cells from healthy donors, Susac syndrome patients and multiple sclerosis patients. Healthy donors were included as age- and sex-matched controls. CD8+ TEMRA cells were enriched by FACS, while bulk CD8+ and CD4+ T cells were purified by magnetic negative isolation. Blood was collected in EDTA tubes and processed within 24 hours, with PBMCs isolated through density gradient centrifugation. PBMCs destined for TCR sequencing were cryopreserved in liquid nitrogen and later thawed in a 37 °C water bath. A purity of at least 90% was achieved for sorted or isolated CD4+, CD8+ and CD8+ TEMRA cells. Compared with germline, V lacks 4 bases and J lacks 4 bases; bases without a gene match: 5. The germline V gene provides CDR1 SGHTA and CDR2 FQGNSA. The CDR3 covers 14 residues, taking in both the cysteine and the phenylalanine. Here the CDR3 DNA is all that survives: 42 bases in frame from base 1.

Study-wide findings and limitations: The study acknowledged that relatively few individuals were included in the TCR sequencing and HLA analysis.

As concerns this clonotype: No antigen is known for it. The input lacks base qualities; no much larger clone sits a single base away.

Material for sequencing was CD4+ T cells from PBMCs. The rearranged segments are TRBV7-2 and TRBJ2-5; TRBD1 fits 8 bases in the junction. The receptor was isolated from a human donor in good health. The nucleotides read TGTGCCAGCAGCTCCCCAGGGGGCACAGAGACCCAGTACTTC. This encodes CASSSPGGTETQYF. The CDR3 plus the reference TRBV7-2 and TRBJ2-5 genes for the other parts give the full variable domain: GAGVSQSPSNKVTEKGKDVELRCDPISGHTALYWYRQSLGQGLEFLIYFQGNSAPDKSGLPSDRFSAERTGGSVSTLTIQRTQQEDSAVYLCASSSPGGTETQYFGPGTRLLVL.